The 24 T cell receptor beta chains reported below all come from one sample, sequenced in a study of blood T cells in healthy people across ages. A second PCR of roughly 7 to 11 cycles used a sample-barcoded 5' primer and a J-beta primer mix. TCRdb recomputed calls from the 5' RACE reads with MiXCR, one row per CDR3 protein. The data contain about 1.1 million distinct CDR3 sequences, less than 45% of them singletons. The source material was blood. The receptors come from a man aged 18 to 35 in good health.

The V gene is TRBV20-1, the J gene TRBJ1-6; TRBD1 matches at 8 bases. This CDR3 spans 14 amino acids. Germline V gene sequence: CDR1 DFQATT, CDR2 SNEGSKA (reference sequence). J lost 10 bases, V lost 3 bases, and 8 bases had no gene match. The CDR3 protein is CSARATGGGSPLHF. CDR3 DNA sequence: TGCAGTGCTAGGGCCACAGGGGGAGGATCACCCCTCCACTTT.

J is TRBJ1-1 and V is TRBV19; the D gene is possibly TRBD1 (6 bases). The CDR3 has 12 amino acids. CDR1 is LNHDA, CDR2 SQIVND, per germline (reference sequence). Deletions cut 5 bases from V and 7 bases from J, with 11 bases between. The CDR3 DNA reads as TGTGCCAGTAGTGTACAGGGTCATGAAGCTTTCTTT. This translates into CASSVQGHEAFF.

J is TRBJ2-3 and V is TRBV28, with TRBD2 identical over 10 bases. The CDR3 sequence is 15 residues long. The ends lost 7 bases at V and 4 bases at J; junction bases unmatched: 8. Germline CDR1 and CDR2: MDHEN and SYDVKM. For the CDR3, the DNA is TGTGCCAGCACTACACAGCGGGGGGGCGCAGATACGCAGTATTTT. It yields the protein CASTTQRGGADTQYF.

Remarks on this clonotype: This may arise from a read error, as a much more abundant clone is one base away. V gene TRBV27 combines with J gene TRBJ2-5, with 7 bases fitting TRBD1. The J call may be in error: the DNA end matches TRBJ2-1 better. The CDR3 runs 14 residues. From germline, CDR1 is MNHEY and CDR2 SMNVEV (reference sequence). CDR3 loop: CASSDRVKQETQFF. For the CDR3, the DNA is TGTGCCAGCAGCGACAGGGTGAAACAAGAGACCCAGTTCTTC.

The sample holds a few counts of this clonotype. This chain links TRBV9 with TRBJ2-3; possible D gene TRBD1, 7 bases. The CDR3 is made up of 15 amino acids. With 3 bases removed from V and 6 bases from J, the gap between germline ends came to 17 bases. Germline V gene lookup returns CDR1 SGDLS and CDR2 YYNGEE. In nucleotides, the CDR3 is TGTGCCAGCAGCGCCCGGGCAGGGGGGTTTGATACGCAGTATTTT. This sequence encodes CASSARAGGFDTQYF.

The chain carries TRBV4-2 and TRBJ2-7; D gene uncertain. Germline V CDR1 and CDR2: LGHNA, YNFKEQ. This CDR3 region has 13 residues. Trimming pared 5 bases from V and 3 bases from J, leaving 11 bases between. CDR3 coding DNA: TGTGCCAGCAGCGAAGGACGCATCTACGAGCAGTACTTC. Translation: CASSEGRIYEQYF.

At least ten counts were recorded for this clonotype. This chain joins TRBV12-3 or TRBV12-4 and TRBJ1-1, with 12 bases matching TRBD1. V gave up 6 bases and J gave up 5 bases; unmatched junction bases: 7. The CDR3 totals 15 residues. The CDR3: CASSPRDRGHTEAFF. CDR3 nucleotide sequence: TGTGCCAGCAGCCCCCGGGACAGGGGGCATACTGAAGCTTTCTTT.

This clonotype was picked up a small number of times. This chain links TRBV20-1 with TRBJ2-1; 7 positions match TRBD2. Looked up from germline, CDR1 is DFQATT and CDR2 is SNEGSKA (reference sequence). J gave up 4 bases and V 1 base, and 13 bases lay outside the gene matches. This CDR3 contains 17 residues. The CDR3 DNA follows: TGCAGTGCTAGAGTTCACAGTGGAGCGGGGCTATACAATGAGCAGTTCTTC. Translating it yields CSARVHSGAGLYNEQFF.

This clonotype came up a few times. The rearrangement joins TRBV7-2 to TRBJ1-5, with D hard to call. Germline assignment: CDR1 SGHTA and CDR2 FQGNSA. Trimming cost V 6 bases and J 1 base, with 13 bases left between them. CDR3 length equals 15 residues. The CDR3 sequence: CASSSGLGSNQPQHF. The CDR3 coding sequence is TGTGCCAGCAGTTCTGGACTCGGCAGCAATCAGCCCCAGCATTTT.

The genes are TRBV5-1 and TRBJ2-1; 12 nucleotides align to TRBD1. V was pared by 0 bases and J by 6 bases, with 13 bases of the junction left unmatched. Germline CDR1 reads SGHRS; CDR2 reads YFSETQ. The CDR3 runs to 19 residues. CDR3 sequence reads: CASSLEGQGARFALNEQFF. Written as DNA, the CDR3 is TGCGCCAGCAGCTTGGAGGGACAGGGGGCGCGATTCGCCCTCAATGAGCAGTTCTTC.

Only a few counts were recorded for this clonotype. The chain links TRBV3-1 to TRBJ2-5; 8 bases map to TRBD2. This CDR3 has 17 residues. After removal of 0 bases from V and 2 bases from J, the junction contained 8 bases not matched to a gene. The germline V gene has CDR1 LGHDT and CDR2 YNNKEL (reference sequence). The CDR3 loop is CASSQDPGSGAQETQYF. DNA for the CDR3: TGTGCCAGCAGCCAAGATCCGGGTAGCGGGGCTCAAGAGACCCAGTACTTC.

The chain has TRBV10-3 and TRBJ2-4, with D tentatively TRBD1 or TRBD2 (6 bases each). V lost 3 bases, J lost 4 bases, and 19 bases lay in between. This CDR3 comprises 17 residues. Germline assignment: CDR1 ENHRY and CDR2 SYGVKD. The CDR3 bases are TGTGCCATCAGTGATGGGGGGCACCGCGGCGGTAAAAACATTCAGTACTTC. It is translated as CAISDGGHRGGKNIQYF.

This clonotype was observed a few times. The CDR3 is CSPPAGGYNEQFF. The DNA for the CDR3 is TGCAGTCCACCCGCGGGGGGATACAATGAGCAGTTCTTC. This sequence joins TRBV20-1 and TRBJ2-1, with TRBD2 matching 8 bases. The CDR3 contains 13 residues. Trimming at V came to 8 bases and at J to 4 bases, leaving 7 bases not matched to a gene. CDR1 is DFQATT, CDR2 SNEGSKA, per germline (reference sequence).

This sequence joins TRBV11-2 and TRBJ2-1; 9 nucleotides agree with TRBD2. The J call may be in error: the DNA end matches TRBJ2-7 better. This CDR3 region has 16 residues. CDR1 and CDR2 (germline): SGHAT, FQNNGV. The DNA for the CDR3 is TGTGCCAGCAGCACGAGGCGGGGGGGGAAGATCAATGAGCAGTACTTC. This gives the protein CASSTRRGGKINEQYF.

This clonotype has just a few counts. The chain carries TRBV4-1 and TRBJ2-1; D is undetermined. CDR1 MGHRA and CDR2 YSYEKL come from the germline V gene. Trimming removed 6 bases from V and 6 bases from J, with 18 bases in between. The CDR3 length is 15 residues. DNA for the CDR3: TGCGCCAGCAGACCCACCTTCGATCGAGGCAATGAGCAGTTCTTC. It is translated as CASRPTFDRGNEQFF.

The chain carries TRBV7-2 and TRBJ1-5, with TRBD1 matching 8 bases. Looked up from germline, CDR1 is SGHTA and CDR2 is FQGNSA. V trimming: 5 bases; J trimming: 2 bases; junction bases outside the gene matches: 11. This CDR3 has 17 residues. The CDR3 sequence is CASSPGQGGMGNQPQHF. In DNA form, the CDR3 reads TGTGCCAGCAGCCCCGGACAGGGAGGCATGGGCAATCAGCCCCAGCATTTT.

The CDR3 here is CASSYGATGDRYEQYF. The CDR3 DNA is TGTGCCAGCAGTTACGGGGCTACAGGGGATAGATACGAGCAGTACTTC. The chain is built from TRBV6-2 or TRBV6-3 and TRBJ2-7; 7 bases agree with TRBD1. The J segment lost 4 bases and the V segment lost 2 bases, leaving 11 bases of the junction unmatched. This CDR3 region has 16 residues. In germline, CDR1 is MNHEY, CDR2 SVGEGT.

The CDR3 loop is CASSPKGRGGSTDTQYF. The CDR3 nucleotides are TGCGCCAGCAGCCCGAAGGGACGGGGGGGAAGCACAGATACGCAGTATTTT. The gene calls are TRBV5-1 and TRBJ2-3; 8 positions match TRBD2. Germline CDR1 is SGHRS and CDR2 is YFSETQ. The CDR3 totals 17 residues. The ends lost 4 bases at V and 0 bases at J; junction bases unmatched: 10.

This clonotype was detected ten times or more. This chain uses TRBV4-2 with TRBJ1-4, with 8 bases aligning to TRBD1. The CDR3 length is 15 residues. V dropped 2 bases and J dropped 5; count of bases not matched to a gene: 4. CDR1 and CDR2 from the germline V gene are LGHNA and YNFKEQ. The CDR3 DNA follows: TGTGCCAGCAGCCAACAAAGGACAGGGAATGAAAAACTGTTTTTT. It yields the protein CASSQQRTGNEKLFF.

J is TRBJ1-2 and V is TRBV7-2; the D gene is possibly TRBD1 (6 bases). The CDR3 covers 14 residues. The germline V gene encodes CDR1 SGHTA and CDR2 FQGNSA. V lost 1 base, J lost 5 bases, and 11 bases lay in between. As DNA, the CDR3 is TGTGCCAGCAGCTTAGTTACAGGGCCTTATGGCTACACCTTC. Residues: CASSLVTGPYGYTF. Together with reference TRBV7-2 and TRBJ1-2, the CDR3 gives the full variable domain: GAGVSQSPSNKVTEKGKDVELRCDPISGHTALYWYRQSLGQGLEFLIYFQGNSAPDKSGLPSDRFSAERTGGSVSTLTIQRTQQEDSAVYLCASSLVTGPYGYTFGSGTRLTVV.

This clonotype was seen a few times. This chain joins TRBV20-1 and TRBJ1-3, with D possibly TRBD1 on 6 matching bases. The CDR3 consists of 13 residues. The germline gives CDR1 DFQATT, CDR2 SNEGSKA (reference sequence). The V gene lost 5 bases and the J gene lost 4 bases, with 12 bases spanning the gap. The CDR3 coding sequence is TGCAGTGCTCCCGGGACAAGCGGAAACACCATATATTTT. Amino acid sequence: CSAPGTSGNTIYF.

Comments on this clonotype: Its ends do not fully match the called genes, so a read error is possible. The V and J genes are TRBV6-1 and TRBJ1-1, with 8 bases matching TRBD1. The CDR3 is made up of 13 amino acids. The germline gives CDR1 MNHNS, CDR2 SASEGT. CDR3 bases: TGTGCCGGCAGCCTGGACAGGGACACTGAAGCTTTCTTT. Its translation is CAGSLDRDTEAFF.

V is TRBV5-1 and J is TRBJ2-3, with TRBD1 as a possible D gene (6 bases). V was trimmed by 4 bases and J by 2 bases, leaving 11 bases between them. The CDR3 is 14 amino acids. The germline gives CDR1 SGHRS, CDR2 YFSETQ. CDR3 DNA sequence: TGCGCCAGCAGCAAACAGGGCCCCACAGATACGCAGTATTTT. It yields the protein CASSKQGPTDTQYF.

This clonotype was recorded a few times. V is TRBV12-3 or TRBV12-4 and J is TRBJ2-7; 11 bases are a match to TRBD1. Trimming took 8 bases from V and 3 from J; bases not matched to a gene: 6. CDR3 length equals 14 residues. For the CDR3, the DNA is TGTGCCAGCGCCGGGACAGGGGGTATCTACGAGCAGTACTTC. Translation gives CASAGTGGIYEQYF.